Below, one T cell receptor beta chain is given with its context. This clonotype was picked up a small number of times. This clone's antigen is unknown. Per-base qualities were not stored, and no clone one base away is much larger. V was cut back by 3 bases and J by 2 bases, leaving a gap of 13 bases between them. Per the germline V gene (reference sequence), MNHEY is the CDR1 and SMNVEV is the CDR2. From the cysteine up to the phenylalanine, the CDR3 has a length of 15 residues. Only the CDR3 region is kept as DNA, spanning 45 bases read in frame from base 1. Donors were 30 to 45 systemically healthy Caucasian individuals from Russia aged 6 to 90 years. Around 9.7 milliliters of peripheral blood were collected from each donor into EDTA-treated Vacutainer tubes. Ficoll-Paque density-gradient centrifugation was used to isolate PBMCs, with at least 6.5 million per sample. Total RNA, at least 5 micrograms per sample, was extracted from PBMCs with Trizol reagent. For every donor, an aliquot of PBMCs went through flow cytometry to measure the percentages of naive CD45RAhigh/CD27high T cells.

Library preparation was by 5' RACE. The instrument given in TCRdb is Illumina HiSeq 2500. A second roughly 7 to 11 cycle PCR used a sample-barcoded 5' primer and a J-beta primer mix. A template-switch 5' adaptor carrying 12 random nucleotides introduced a unique molecular identifier onto each TCR beta cDNA molecule. At least 2.5 million CDR3-containing paired-end reads were obtained from each sample. First-strand cDNA was synthesized from all RNA with the Mint cDNA synthesis kit, primed by a TRBC-specific oligonucleotide. Following uracil-DNA glycosylase treatment, all cDNA underwent a first 18-cycle PCR with the universal primers M1SS and BC2_uni_R. The study's processing was this. Each sample was normalized by randomly selecting 1 million high-quality reads, each carrying a distinct molecular identifier. Reads sharing molecular identifiers were discarded rather than binned into consensus sequences. MiTCR, run with a Q25 quality threshold and the strictest error-elimination algorithm, handled CDR3 identification, clonotype clustering and error correction. A nonparametric unseen species model with Euler transformation was used to estimate lower-bound total TCR beta diversity. Through fastp at Q25 and MiXCR, TCRdb rebuilt clones from the public reads, retaining in-frame beta chains. Merged by CDR3 protein, the rows form single entries marked with the most common genes and DNA. These V and J calls derive from TCRdb rather than the authors' analysis. The sample table holds 700,000 to 850,000 distinct CDR3 sequences, of which 50% to 65% were seen once. Clones ranked in the top ten supply roughly two fifths of the sample.

The data originate from a study of blood T cells in healthy people across ages (dated by TCRdb to between 2015 and 2016). Regarding the study in general: In model experiments, roughly one uniquely barcoded TCR beta cDNA molecule per two T cells was captured by template switching. The study measured age-related changes in TCR beta repertoire diversity using deep sequencing normalized with unique cDNA molecular identifiers. Donors were grouped into four age groups: young (average roughly 17 years), middle-aged (less than 40), aged (around 56) and long-lived (approximately 82). Donors of different ages were randomly distributed across sequencing lanes to avoid experimental bias. For two donors (one aged 18 to 29 and one aged 80 or older), the study analyzed two additional independent replicas of 1 million unique cDNA reads from the same blood draw. What the research found in general, with its limitations: Donor CMV infection status was unknown, potentially confounding age-related changes in expanded clonotypes. Observed TCR beta diversity per million T cells fell roughly linearly with age, and a significant reduction was already apparent by age about 36. Observed TCR beta diversity correlated strongly with the percentage of naive T cells measured by flow cytometry. Since profiling was done on bulk unsorted PBMCs, naive and antigen-experienced compartments could not be conclusively compared. Compared with the aged group, the long-lived group had more naive CD4+ T cells, fewer expanded clones and increased TCR diversity, a pattern suggesting age selection. Total diversity estimates from one million sequenced T cells were considered lower bounds and underestimates.

The specimen sequenced was blood. The receptor chain draws on TRBV27 and TRBJ2-5; perhaps TRBD1 is the D gene, with 7 bases matching. The clonotype comes from a man of 80 years or more in good health. The base sequence is TGTGCCAGCAGTTTCCTCGGGGGACAGCAAGAGACCCAGTACTTC. This codes for CASSFLGGQQETQYF.